Listed below are T cell receptor beta chains from one sample, sequenced in a study of blood T cell repertoires in COVID-19. TCRdb's copy holds only in-frame clones and misses some; the assay was immunoSEQ multiplex PCR. Here the sample spans approximately 220,000 clones, roughly nine tenths being singletons. Sequenced: peripheral blood. All receptors come from a woman aged 50 to 60 with acute or convalescent COVID-19. Both conserved end residues are trimmed from each CDR3.

TRBV12-3/TRBV12-4	TRBJ2-5	ASSSSDPGAQY
TRBV12-3/TRBV12-4	TRBJ2-3	ASSLVGGTQY
TRBV5-1	TRBJ2-5	ASSTQTSGRSETQY
TRBV9	TRBJ1-6	ASSPRTGANSYNSPLH
TRBV3-1/TRBV3-2	TRBJ2-7	ASSQEPILGYEQY
TRBV9	TRBJ2-7	ASSVGGSFNEQY
TRBV11-2	TRBJ2-3	ASSLGRLAGSTDTQY
TRBV10-3	TRBJ2-3	AISESRVAGQGPDTQY
TRBV27	TRBJ2-1	ASSYGGEQF
TRBV13	TRBJ2-7	ASSSSGLAGGPAVHEQY
TRBV11-2	TRBJ2-1	ASSRVSGSVNEQF
TRBV30	TRBJ1-5	AWSSGGRQPQH
TRBV10-2	TRBJ2-2	ASSEPGLNTGELF
TRBV27	TRBJ2-1	ASSPWLAGYNEQF
TRBV24-1	TRBJ1-5	ATKGQGVNQPQH
TRBV5-1	TRBJ2-3	ASSSGRAERTDTQY
TRBV5-6	TRBJ1-4	ASSFAATNEKLF
TRBV3-1/TRBV3-2	TRBJ1-2	ASSPRGPNYGYT
TRBV18	TRBJ2-2	ASSPQRASTGELF
TRBV5-1	TRBJ2-2	ASSLSGGRYTGELF
TRBV5-4	TRBJ1-2	ASSFWDTLRWYGYT
TRBV18	TRBJ1-2	ASSHSGPSYGYT
TRBV11-3	TRBJ2-2	ASSSTGLTGELF
TRBV6-2/TRBV6-3	TRBJ1-5	ASSAGTSSWPQH